This note documents a single T cell receptor (beta chain) sequence. The antigen is not known. The data were produced by immunoSEQ multiplex PCR, yet TCRdb's version contains in-frame clones alone and is incomplete. There are about 1,500,000 clones in the sample; over 95% occur only once, and about 1% lies in the top ten. Trimming pared 9 bases from V and 0 bases from J, leaving 19 bases between. CDR1 and CDR2 from the germline V gene are SGHDT and YYEEEE. There are 15 residues in the CDR3. Researchers partitioned CD4+ cells into CD45RA+ naive and CD45RA-negative memory subsets. The sample comes from a study of shared clonotypes between healthy human individuals. Findings and caveats of the study: Naive subsets tended to show greater estimated richness than memory subsets.

J is TRBJ2-7 and V is TRBV5-6; D is possibly TRBD1 (5 bases). The sequenced sample consisted of naive CD4+ T cells sorted from blood. Subset of the sample: CD45RA+ positively selected. This TCR was sampled from a man between 25 and 39 years old in good health. The CDR3 spells CATKGWKTFSYEQYF. DNA for the CDR3: TGTGCCACTAAGGGGTGGAAGACCTTCTCCTACGAGCAGTACTTC.